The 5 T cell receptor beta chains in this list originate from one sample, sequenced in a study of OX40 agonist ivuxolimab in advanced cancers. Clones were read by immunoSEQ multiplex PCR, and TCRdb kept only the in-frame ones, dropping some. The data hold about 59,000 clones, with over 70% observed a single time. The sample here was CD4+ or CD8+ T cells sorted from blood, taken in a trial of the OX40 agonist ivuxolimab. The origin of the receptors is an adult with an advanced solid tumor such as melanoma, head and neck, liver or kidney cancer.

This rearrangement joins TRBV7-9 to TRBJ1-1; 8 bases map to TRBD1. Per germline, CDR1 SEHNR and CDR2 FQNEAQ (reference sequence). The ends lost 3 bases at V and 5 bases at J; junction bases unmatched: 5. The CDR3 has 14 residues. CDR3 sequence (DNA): TGTGCCAGCAGCTTCGGACAGGGAGGGACTGAAGCTTTCTTT. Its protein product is CASSFGQGGTEAFF. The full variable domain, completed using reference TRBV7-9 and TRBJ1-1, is DTGVSQNPRHKITKRGQNVTFRCDPISEHNRLYWYRQTLGQGPEFLTYFQNEAQLEKSRLLSDRFSAERPKGSFSTLEIQRTEQGDSAMYLCASSFGQGGTEAFFGQGTRLTVV.

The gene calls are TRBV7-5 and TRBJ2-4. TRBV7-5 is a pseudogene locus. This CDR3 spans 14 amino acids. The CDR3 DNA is TGTGCCAGCAGCTTAGTTGCCACCAAAAACATTCAGTACTTC. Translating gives CASSLVATKNIQYF.

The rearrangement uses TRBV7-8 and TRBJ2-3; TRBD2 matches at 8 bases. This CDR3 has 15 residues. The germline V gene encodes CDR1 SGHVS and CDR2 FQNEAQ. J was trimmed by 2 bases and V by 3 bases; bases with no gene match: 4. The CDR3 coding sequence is TGTGCCAGCAGCTTCCGGACTAGCCCCACAGATACGCAGTATTTT. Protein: CASSFRTSPTDTQYF.

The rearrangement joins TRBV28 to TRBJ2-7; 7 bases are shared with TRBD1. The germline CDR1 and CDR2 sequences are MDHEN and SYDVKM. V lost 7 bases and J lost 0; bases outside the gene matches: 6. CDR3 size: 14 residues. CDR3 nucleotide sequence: TGTGCCAGCAATCTCAGGGGGTTCTCCTACGAGCAGTACTTC. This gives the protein CASNLRGFSYEQYF.

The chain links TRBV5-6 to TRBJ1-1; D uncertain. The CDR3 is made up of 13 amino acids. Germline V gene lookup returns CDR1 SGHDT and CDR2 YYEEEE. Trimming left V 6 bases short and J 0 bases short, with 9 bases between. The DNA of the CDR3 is TGTGCCAGCAACCAACGGATGAACACTGAAGCTTTCTTT. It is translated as CASNQRMNTEAFF.